Shown below are 8 T cell receptor beta chains from a single sample sequenced in a study of blood T cells in healthy people across ages. Through a sample-barcoded 5' primer and a J-beta primer mix, a second PCR was run for roughly 7 to 12 cycles. TCRdb called the 5' RACE reads again in MiXCR, with one record for every CDR3 protein. The sample has 600,000 to 850,000 distinct CDR3 sequences, roughly 41% seen once; the top ten hold 20% to 25%. The sample was blood. The source of these receptors is a woman aged 60-70 years in good health.

This clonotype was observed a handful of times. The chain is built from TRBV4-1 and TRBJ1-5; 8 bases are a match to TRBD1. CDR3 length: 16 amino acids. The germline gives CDR1 MGHRA, CDR2 YSYEKL. After removal of 2 bases from V and 2 bases from J, the junction contained 5 bases not matched to a gene. The CDR3 is CASSQTPGQGNQPQHF. CDR3 DNA sequence: TGCGCCAGCAGCCAAACCCCGGGACAGGGCAATCAGCCCCAGCATTTT.

In its sample, this clonotype was seen a few times. This chain connects TRBV25-1 to TRBJ2-4, with D maybe TRBD1 (7 bases). The DNA end is a closer match to TRBJ2-5, so the J assignment may be wrong. Germline V gene data show CDR1 as MGHDK and CDR2 as SYGVNS. The CDR3 runs 16 residues. The CDR3 region has the DNA TGTGCCAGCAGTGATTTCCTCAACAGGGGAGGAGAGACCCAGTACTTC. This codes for CASSDFLNRGGETQYF.

There are a few counts of this clonotype. This rearrangement joins TRBV29-1 to TRBJ2-5; 7 nucleotides match TRBD2. CDR1 and CDR2 (germline): SQVTM, ANQGSEA. V dropped 6 bases and J dropped 5; count of bases not matched to a gene: 18. The CDR3 totals 16 residues. The CDR3 bases are TGCAGCGTCGCCGGGGGACGGGTTTCCGGGGGGGAGACCCAGTACTTC. Translating it yields CSVAGGRVSGGETQYF.

This clonotype is a singleton in its sample. The gene calls are TRBV28 and TRBJ2-1; 16 bases align to TRBD2. J was trimmed by 2 bases and V by 6 bases; bases with no gene match: 7. The germline V gene encodes CDR1 MDHEN and CDR2 SYDVKM. This CDR3 contains 18 residues. The DNA of the CDR3 is TGTGCCAGCAGCACTGGGACTAGCGGGAGGGCCACCTACAATGAGCAGTTCTTC. This codes for CASSTGTSGRATYNEQFF.

A few counts support this clonotype. CDR3 DNA sequence: TGTGCCAGCAGCGCTAGCGGGGGGAGTCAAGAGACCCAGTACTTC. It specifies CASSASGGSQETQYF. This chain links TRBV7-2 with TRBJ2-5, with TRBD2 matching 11 bases. The length of the CDR3 is 15 residues. The V gene end was trimmed by 5 bases and the J gene end by 2 bases; junction bases not matched to a gene: 4. In germline, CDR1 is SGHTA, CDR2 FQGNSA.

This clonotype came up a few times. The V gene is TRBV3-1, the J gene TRBJ1-5; perhaps TRBD1 as D (5 bases). The CDR3 is 15 residues long. V shed 0 bases and J shed 5 bases, with 11 bases lying between them. CDR1 is LGHDT, CDR2 YNNKEL, per germline (reference sequence). The CDR3 DNA follows: TGTGCCAGCAGCCAAGATACGGGGCTTTATCAGCCCCAGCATTTT. Protein product: CASSQDTGLYQPQHF.

As regards this clonotype: This may be a read error, as it is one base from a much larger clone. The chain employs TRBV12-3 or TRBV12-4 and TRBJ2-7; TRBD2 agrees at 8 bases. The CDR3 has 16 amino acids. The junction had 19 bases not matched to a gene; V was cut back by 8 bases and J by 7 bases. CDR3 in amino acids: CASAGGRDVYDNEQYF. CDR3 nucleotides: TGTGCCAGCGCGGGGGGACGCGACGTGTATGACAATGAGCAGTACTTC.

V is TRBV7-9 and J is TRBJ2-5; weak D call: TRBD1 (5 bases). The V and J ends lost 2 bases and 4 bases respectively, with 20 bases between them. The germline V gene encodes CDR1 SEHNR and CDR2 FQNEAQ (reference sequence). This CDR3 region has 17 residues. The CDR3 nucleotides read TGTGCCAGCAGCTTACCCGTCGACAGATCTCCGCGAGAGACCCAGTACTTC. Protein sequence: CASSLPVDRSPRETQYF.